This T cell receptor (beta chain) is from a study of T cells in Graves' hyperthyroidism and ophthalmopathy. The germline V gene has CDR1 LNHDA and CDR2 SQIVND (reference sequence). This CDR3 has 12 residues. The V end lost 5 bases, the J end lost 1 base, and 5 bases lay between the germline ends. TCR beta CDR3 region amplification was performed from RNA transcripts. The TCR CDR3 first-round RT-PCR relied on the HTBI primer set. TCRdb itself ran the multiplex PCR reads through MiXCR, one entry per CDR3 protein. The sample contains 450,000 to 700,000 distinct CDR3 sequences, just over 45% of which appear only once. The study, taken as a whole, reports: Model-based prediction identified ophthalmopathy a median around 6.7 months prior to its onset.

In this sample, this clonotype turned up many times. The antigen is undetermined. The J gene is TRBJ1-1, the V gene TRBV19; D is uncertain. The specimen was peripheral blood or thyroid tissue (not recorded which). The sequence came from an adult woman with Graves' disease, either hyperthyroidism or ophthalmopathy (not recorded which). CDR3 bases: TGTGCCAGTAGTCCCTGGAACACTGAAGCTTTCTTT. Protein product: CASSPWNTEAFF.